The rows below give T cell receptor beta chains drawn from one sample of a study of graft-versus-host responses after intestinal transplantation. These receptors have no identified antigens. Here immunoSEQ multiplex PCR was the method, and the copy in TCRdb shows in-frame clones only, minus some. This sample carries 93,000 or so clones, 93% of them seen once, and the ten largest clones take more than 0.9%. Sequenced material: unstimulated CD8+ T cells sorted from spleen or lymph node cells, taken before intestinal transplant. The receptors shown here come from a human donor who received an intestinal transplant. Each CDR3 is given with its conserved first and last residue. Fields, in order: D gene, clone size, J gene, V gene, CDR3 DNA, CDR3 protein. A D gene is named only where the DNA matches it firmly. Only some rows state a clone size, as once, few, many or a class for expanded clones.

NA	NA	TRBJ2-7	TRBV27	TGTGCCAGCAGTTTAGGGTCAGACTCCTACGAGCAGTACTTC	CASSLGSDSYEQYF
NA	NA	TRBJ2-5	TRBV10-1	TGCGCCAGCATTTACCCCGAGACCCAGTACTTC	CASIYPETQYF
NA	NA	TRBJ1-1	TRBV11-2	TGTGCCAGCAGTGACCACAAGGAAACTGAAGCTTTCTTT	CASSDHKETEAFF
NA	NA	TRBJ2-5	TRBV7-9	TGTGCCAGCAGCTTAGACACCACTCAAGAGACCCAGTACTTC	CASSLDTTQETQYF
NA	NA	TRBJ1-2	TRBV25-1	TGTGCCAGCAGTGACCAAGGGGATTTTAACTATGGCTACACCTTC	CASSDQGDFNYGYTF
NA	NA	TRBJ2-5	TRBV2	TGTGCCAGCTGGGGGAATTTGGAGACCCAGTACTTC	CASWGNLETQYF
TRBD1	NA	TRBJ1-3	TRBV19	TGTGCCAGTAGTTTCAGGGGGCACGGAAACACCATATATTTT	CASSFRGHGNTIYF
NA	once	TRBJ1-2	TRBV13	TGTGCCAGCAGCCAAGCAGGGAACTATGGCTACACCTTC	CASSQAGNYGYTF
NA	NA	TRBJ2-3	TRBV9	TGTGCCAGCAGCGTCGGCGGGGGCCGCACAGATACGCAGTATTTT	CASSVGGGRTDTQYF
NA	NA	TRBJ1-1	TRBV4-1	TGCGCCAGCAGCCAACTGAGGAACACTGAAGCTTTCTTT	CASSQLRNTEAFF
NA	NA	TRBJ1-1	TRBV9	TGTGCCAGCAGCGTAGCTTCTGCAGGTCTTGAGGGCACTGAAGCTTTCTTT	CASSVASAGLEGTEAFF
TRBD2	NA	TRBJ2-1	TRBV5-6	TGTGCCAGCAGCTTTTCTGTCACTAGCGGGTCCCATGAGCAGTTCTTC	CASSFSVTSGSHEQFF
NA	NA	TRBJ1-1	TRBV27	TGTGCCAGCAGTTTACAGGGAGTCAACACTGAAGCTTTCTTT	CASSLQGVNTEAFF
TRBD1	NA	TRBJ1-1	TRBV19	TGTGCCAGTAGCTTCGTCGGACAGGGAAACACTGAAGCTTTCTTT	CASSFVGQGNTEAFF
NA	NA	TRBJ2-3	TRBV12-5	TGTGCTAGTGGTTGGGGCCAGGGTCAGGCAGATACGCAGTATTTT	CASGWGQGQADTQYF
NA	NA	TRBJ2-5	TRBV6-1	TGTGCCAGCAGTGTCGGGACCCAGGGAGGAGAGACCCAGTACTTC	CASSVGTQGGETQYF
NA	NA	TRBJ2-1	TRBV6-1	TGTGCCAGCAGCGAACCCAACTTCTCAGCACGCTCCTACAATGAGCAGTTCTTC	CASSEPNFSARSYNEQFF
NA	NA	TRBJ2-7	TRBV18	TGTGCCAGCTCACCCCCGAGCTCCTACGAGCAGTACTTC	CASSPPSSYEQYF
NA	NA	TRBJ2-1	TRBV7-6	TGTGCCAGCAGCTTAGAGGGGGGACCCAACAATGAGCAGTTCTTC	CASSLEGGPNNEQFF
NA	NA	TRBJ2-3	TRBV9	TGTGCCAGCAGCGCTCAACAGGGCTGGGGCACAGATACGCAGTATTTT	CASSAQQGWGTDTQYF
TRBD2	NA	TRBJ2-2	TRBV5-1	TGCGCCAGCAGCTTCTCGACTAGCGGGCTCCGGGGGGCCGGGGAGCTGTTTTTT	CASSFSTSGLRGAGELFF
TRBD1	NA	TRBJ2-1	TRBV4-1	TGCGCCAGCAGCCAAGACCGGACAGGTGAGCAGTTCTTC	CASSQDRTGEQFF
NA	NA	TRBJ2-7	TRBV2	TGTGCCAGCAGATATCTCCCCCGCGGTCCAAGACACTACGAGCAGTACTTC	CASRYLPRGPRHYEQYF
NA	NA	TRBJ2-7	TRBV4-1	TGCGCCAGCAGCCAAGATGACGGGGGGCCTTACTACGAGCAGTACTTC	CASSQDDGGPYYEQYF
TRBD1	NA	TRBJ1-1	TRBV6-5	TGTGCCAGCAGATTCGGACAGGGAGTTGAAGCTTTCTTT	CASRFGQGVEAFF
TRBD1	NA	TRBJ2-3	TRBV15	TGTGCCACCAGCAGGGAGGGACAGGGATGGAGCACAGATACGCAGTATTTT	CATSREGQGWSTDTQYF
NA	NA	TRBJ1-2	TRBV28	TGTGCCAGCAGTGAACAGGGTCTGCATGGCTACACCTTC	CASSEQGLHGYTF
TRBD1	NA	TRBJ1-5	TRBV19	TGTGCCAGTAGCATATCGGGACAGGGACTCTATCAGCCCCAGCATTTT	CASSISGQGLYQPQHF
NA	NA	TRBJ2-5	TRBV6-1	TGTGCCAGCAGTGATGTTGGGGGCTTCGGCTTTTTGGGAGAGACCCAGTACTTC	CASSDVGGFGFLGETQYF
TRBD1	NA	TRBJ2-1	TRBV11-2	TGTGCCAGCAGCCATTATGGACAGGTTGAGCAGTTCTTC	CASSHYGQVEQFF
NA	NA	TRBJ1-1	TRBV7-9	TGTGCCAGCAGCCCCCGGAAGGGCGGAAGCACTGAAGCTTTCTTT	CASSPRKGGSTEAFF
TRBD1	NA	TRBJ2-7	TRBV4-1	TGCGCCAGCAGCCAAGCCGACAGGGAACTGGACGAGCAGTACTTC	CASSQADRELDEQYF
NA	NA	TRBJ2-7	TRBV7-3	TGTGCCAGCAGCTTAACAGTAGTGGGAAGGTACGAGCAGTACTTC	CASSLTVVGRYEQYF
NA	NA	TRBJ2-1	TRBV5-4	TGTGCCAGCAGCATTGACAATGAGCAGTTCTTC	CASSIDNEQFF
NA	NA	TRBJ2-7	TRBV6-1	TGTGCCAGCAGTGAGGACGGTGAGCAGTACTTC	CASSEDGEQYF
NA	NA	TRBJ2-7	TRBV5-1	TGCGCCAGCAGCTTAAGATATGACAGTTCCTACGAGCAGTACTTC	CASSLRYDSSYEQYF
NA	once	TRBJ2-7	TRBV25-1	TGTGCCAGCAGTGATAGCAGGGGAACCTACGAGCAGTACTTC	CASSDSRGTYEQYF
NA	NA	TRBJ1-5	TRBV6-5	TGTGCCAGCAGTTACTCGAACAGGGCGGATCAGCCCCAGCATTTT	CASSYSNRADQPQHF
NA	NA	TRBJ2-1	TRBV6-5	TGTGCCAGCAGTAATGGCGGCAATGAGCAGTTCTTC	CASSNGGNEQFF
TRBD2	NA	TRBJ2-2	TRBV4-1	TGCGCCAGCAGCCTGATTCCCCTAGCGGGGGGGCCAGGTTTGACCGGGGAGCTGTTTTTT	CASSLIPLAGGPGLTGELFF
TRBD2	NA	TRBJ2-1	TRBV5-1	TGCGCCAGCAGCACCGGGACTAGCGGGGGGCGAAGCTCCTACAATGAGCAGTTCTTC	CASSTGTSGGRSSYNEQFF
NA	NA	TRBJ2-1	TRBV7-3	TGTGCCAGCAGCGACATTGGGGGCAATCCAGGGAATGAGCAGTTCTTC	CASSDIGGNPGNEQFF